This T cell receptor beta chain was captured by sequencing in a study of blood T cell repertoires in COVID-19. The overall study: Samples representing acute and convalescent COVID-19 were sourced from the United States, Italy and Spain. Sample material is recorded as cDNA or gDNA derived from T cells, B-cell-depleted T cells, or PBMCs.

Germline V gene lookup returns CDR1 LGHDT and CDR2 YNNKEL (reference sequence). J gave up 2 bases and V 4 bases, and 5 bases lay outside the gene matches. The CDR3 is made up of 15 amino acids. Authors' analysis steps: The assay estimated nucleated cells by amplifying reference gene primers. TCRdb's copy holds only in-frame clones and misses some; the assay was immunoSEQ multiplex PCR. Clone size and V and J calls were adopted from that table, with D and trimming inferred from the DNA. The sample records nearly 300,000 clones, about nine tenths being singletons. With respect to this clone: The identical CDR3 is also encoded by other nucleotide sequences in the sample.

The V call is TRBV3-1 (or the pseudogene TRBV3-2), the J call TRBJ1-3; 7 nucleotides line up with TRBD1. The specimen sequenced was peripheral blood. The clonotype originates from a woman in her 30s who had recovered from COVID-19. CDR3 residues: CASSPSGTAGNTIYF. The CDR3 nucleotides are TGTGCCAGCAGCCCCTCCGGGACAGCTGGAAACACCATATATTTT.